The 26 T cell receptor beta chains reported below all come from one sample, sequenced in a study of PD-1 blockade in classical Hodgkin lymphoma. After autologous stem cell transplantation all patients relapsed, and prior brentuximab vedotin exposure differed between cohorts. Here immunoSEQ multiplex PCR was the method, and the copy in TCRdb shows in-frame clones only, minus some. This repertoire shows about 72,000 clones, 93% found once; its top ten account for 8%. The source material was peripheral blood mononuclear cells (PBMCs), sampled at baseline. The receptors come from a human donor with classical Hodgkin lymphoma.

The chain couples TRBV7-8 to TRBJ2-1; 8 bases line up with TRBD2. The CDR3 runs 17 residues. CDR1 is SGHVS and CDR2 is FQNEAQ in the germline V gene. The V and J ends lost 1 base and 0 bases, in that order; junction bases with no gene match: 5. CDR3 residues: CASSLETGLVSYNEQFF. CDR3 nucleotide sequence: TGTGCCAGCAGCTTAGAAACGGGACTAGTCTCCTACAATGAGCAGTTCTTC.

The chain uses TRBV27 and TRBJ2-1, with TRBD1 matching over 9 bases. CDR1 and CDR2 from the germline V gene are MNHEY and SMNVEV (reference sequence). The V gene end was trimmed by 5 bases and the J gene end by 2 bases; junction bases not matched to a gene: 4. This CDR3 has 15 amino acids. Here the CDR3 reads CASSERTGAYNEQFF. DNA for the CDR3: TGTGCCAGCAGTGAAAGGACAGGGGCCTACAATGAGCAGTTCTTC.

The CDR3 loop is CASRIYTDTQYF. The DNA for the CDR3 is TGCGCCAGCCGTATTTATACAGATACGCAGTATTTT. The rearrangement joins TRBV5-1 to TRBJ2-3, with D hard to call. The CDR3 runs to 12 residues. Germline lookup yields CDR1 SGHRS and CDR2 YFSETQ. Deletions cut 7 bases from V and 3 bases from J, with 9 bases between.

V and J are TRBV7-2 and TRBJ1-2, with 7 positions matching TRBD1. V trimming: 4 bases; J trimming: 7 bases; junction bases outside the gene matches: 9. CDR1 is SGHTA, CDR2 FQGNSA, per germline. The CDR3 length is 14 residues. CDR3 sequence: CASSSPGQKRGYTF. The CDR3 region has the DNA TGTGCCAGCAGCTCCCCGGGACAGAAGCGTGGCTACACCTTC.

This clone has more than one count but fewer than ten. Here the CDR3 reads CASSDGLAGGGGEQYF. The CDR3 coding sequence is TGTGCCAGCAGCGACGGACTAGCGGGAGGGGGTGGCGAGCAGTACTTC. This rearrangement joins TRBV7-3 to TRBJ2-7; the match to TRBD2 covers 15 bases. Germline CDR1 reads SGHTA; CDR2 reads FQGTGA. V lost 5 bases to trimming and J lost 6 bases; unmatched junction nucleotides: 8. This CDR3 region has 16 residues.

The J gene is TRBJ2-1, the V gene TRBV6-6; D is unclear. This CDR3 has 15 residues. Germline V gene data show CDR1 as MNHNY and CDR2 as SVGAGI (reference sequence). Trimming cost V 0 bases and J 3 bases, with 9 bases left between them. CDR3 sequence: CASSYSGGNYNEQFF. CDR3 nucleotides: TGTGCCAGCAGTTACTCGGGTGGCAACTACAATGAGCAGTTCTTC.

DNA of the CDR3: TGTGCCAGCAGCCAGCCCAACGCCGGGGAGCTGTTTTTT. Translated, it gives CASSQPNAGELFF. V gene TRBV7-9 combines with J gene TRBJ2-2; D gene ambiguous. The CDR3 runs 13 residues. Deletions cut 5 bases from V and 6 bases from J, with 10 bases between. Germline-derived CDR1 and CDR2 are SEHNR and FQNEAQ (reference sequence).

This chain links TRBV7-9 with TRBJ1-1, with a weak D call TRBD1 (5 bases). The CDR3 is 14 residues long. CDR1 and CDR2 (germline): SEHNR, FQNEAQ (reference sequence). Between the trimmed V and J ends, which lost 5 bases and 5 bases, there was a span of 15 bases. The CDR3 nucleotides read TGTGCCAGCAGCGGACGTCGAACAGGAACTGAAGCTTTCTTT. It encodes CASSGRRTGTEAFF.

The chain employs TRBV27 and TRBJ2-1; D is ambiguous. The CDR3 totals 15 residues. V dropped 0 bases and J dropped 1 base, with 7 bases sitting between them. CDR1 and CDR2 (germline): MNHEY, SMNVEV (reference sequence). In DNA form, the CDR3 reads TGTGCCAGCAGTTTATCGGGGATTTCCTACAATGAGCAGTTCTTC. Amino acid sequence: CASSLSGISYNEQFF.

This chain connects TRBV7-2 to TRBJ2-3, with D uncertain. The germline V and J ends were trimmed by 1 base and 0 bases, with 11 bases remaining between them. The germline CDR1 and CDR2 sequences are SGHTA and FQGNSA. The CDR3 has 16 residues. The chain's CDR3 is CASSLGAGPSTDTQYF. Here the CDR3 DNA reads TGTGCCAGCAGCTTAGGGGCCGGACCAAGCACAGATACGCAGTATTTT.

V usage is TRBV15 and J usage is TRBJ2-3; 7 nucleotides line up with TRBD2. V trimming: 4 bases; J trimming: 3 bases; junction bases outside the gene matches: 7. Per germline, CDR1 LNHNV and CDR2 YYDKDF (reference sequence). The CDR3 consists of 15 residues. CDR3: CATSTAGVGTDTQYF. DNA for the CDR3: TGTGCCACCAGCACGGCGGGAGTGGGGACAGATACGCAGTATTTT.

This clone showed up just once. The chain uses TRBV18 and TRBJ1-1; 9 bases align to TRBD1. V was pared by 3 bases and J by 1 base, with 6 bases of the junction left unmatched. This CDR3 comprises 16 residues. Germline CDR1 reads KGHSH; CDR2 reads LQKENI. This CDR3 is CASSPGGQGWNTEAFF. CDR3 bases: TGTGCCAGCTCACCGGGTGGACAGGGGTGGAACACTGAAGCTTTCTTT.

The chain links TRBV7-7 to TRBJ2-2; D is possibly TRBD2 (6 bases). Germline CDR1 is SSHAT and CDR2 is FNYEAQ (reference sequence). The CDR3 runs to 13 residues. V lost 5 bases, J lost 3 bases, and 7 bases lay in between. This CDR3 reads CASSGEDTGELFF. The CDR3 region has the DNA TGTGCCAGCAGCGGGGAGGACACCGGGGAGCTGTTTTTT.

The genes are TRBV7-9 and TRBJ2-3, with 11 bases fitting TRBD2. The V segment lost 2 bases and the J segment 0 bases; nucleotides outside the gene matches: 7. This CDR3 is built from 18 residues. In germline, CDR1 is SEHNR, CDR2 FQNEAQ (reference sequence). CDR3 in amino acids: CASSLPGLAAKSTDTQYF. Written as DNA, the CDR3 is TGTGCCAGCAGCTTACCGGGACTAGCGGCAAAAAGCACAGATACGCAGTATTTT. Looking up the rest from reference TRBV7-9 and TRBJ2-3 gives the full variable domain: DTGVSQNPRHKITKRGQNVTFRCDPISEHNRLYWYRQTLGQGPEFLTYFQNEAQLEKSRLLSDRFSAERPKGSFSTLEIQRTEQGDSAMYLCASSLPGLAAKSTDTQYFGPGTRLTVL.

The chain has TRBV30 and TRBJ1-4; tentative D call: TRBD1 (6 bases). V was clipped by 3 bases and J by 2 bases, with 13 bases between them. The germline V gene encodes CDR1 GTSNPN and CDR2 SVGIG (reference sequence). The CDR3 contains 15 residues. As DNA, the CDR3 is TGTGCCTGGAGCCTGGGGGGGGCCACTAATGAAAAACTGTTTTTT. It codes for CAWSLGGATNEKLFF. Full variable domain (remainder filled in from reference TRBV30 and TRBJ1-4): SQTIHQWPATLVQPVGSPLSLECTVEGTSNPNLYWYRQAAGRGLQLLFYSVGIGQISSEVPQNLSASRPQDRQFILSSKKLLLSDSGFYLCAWSLGGATNEKLFFGSGTQLSVL.

With regard to this clone: This CDR3 is also generated by other DNA sequences in the sample. V and J are TRBV9 and TRBJ2-3, with unresolved D. The CDR3 has 13 residues. V was shortened by 2 bases and J by 0 bases, with 4 bases between the two germline ends. Germline CDR1 reads SGDLS; CDR2 reads YYNGEE. The CDR3, as DNA: TGTGCCAGCAGCGTCACTAGCACAGATACGCAGTATTTT. Amino acids: CASSVTSTDTQYF.

The CDR3, as DNA: TGCGCCAGCAGTTCTTTACAGGGCCCCTATGGCTACACCTTC. Its translation: CASSSLQGPYGYTF. The V call is TRBV5-1, the J call TRBJ1-2; maybe TRBD1 (6 bases). CDR3 size: 14 residues. V lost 5 bases, J lost 4 bases, and 15 bases lay in between. CDR1 is SGHRS, CDR2 YFSETQ, per germline. Complete variable domain (other parts from reference TRBV5-1 and TRBJ1-2): KAGVTQTPRYLIKTRGQQVTLSCSPISGHRSVSWYQQTPGQGLQFLFEYFSETQRNKGNFPGRFSGRQFSNSRSEMNVSTLELGDSALYLCASSSLQGPYGYTFGSGTRLTVV.

This clone was seen more than once but under ten times. The rearrangement links TRBV27 to TRBJ2-4, with D possibly being TRBD2 (6 bases). CDR3 length: 14 amino acids. From germline, CDR1 is MNHEY and CDR2 SMNVEV (reference sequence). Trimming removed 3 bases at V and 7 bases at J, with 13 bases between. CDR3 nucleotide sequence: TGTGCCAGCAGTTTTGCCGGGAGCCTGAACATTCAGTACTTC. Translation gives CASSFAGSLNIQYF.

The chain links TRBV27 to TRBJ2-3; 8 nucleotides agree with TRBD1. Unmatched junction bases numbered 4, after V lost 6 bases and J lost 5 bases. In germline, CDR1 is MNHEY, CDR2 SMNVEV (reference sequence). The CDR3 totals 13 residues. In DNA, the CDR3 is TGTGCCAGCAGGACAGGGGCAGTAGATACGCAGTATTTT. It is translated as CASRTGAVDTQYF.

This chain uses TRBV4-3 with TRBJ1-2; no firm D call. The CDR3 is 13 amino acids. Trimming removed 0 bases at V and 11 bases at J, with 13 bases between. Germline assignment: CDR1 LGHNA and CDR2 YSLEER. The CDR3: CASSQDGRQEYTF. CDR3 DNA: TGCGCCAGCAGCCAAGATGGGAGGCAGGAGTACACCTTC.

V and J are TRBV7-9 and TRBJ1-2, with 7 positions matching TRBD1. CDR1 is SEHNR, CDR2 FQNEAQ, per germline (reference sequence). Trimming took 1 base from V and 0 from J; bases not matched to a gene: 2. CDR3 length equals 15 residues. The CDR3, as DNA: TGTGCCAGCAGCTTAGAGGGGGCGTCTAACTATGGCTACACCTTC. Translated, it gives CASSLEGASNYGYTF.

The chain carries TRBV6-6 and TRBJ2-7; D uncertain. Germline CDR1 reads MNHNY; CDR2 reads SVGAGI (reference sequence). The CDR3 loop spans 12 amino acids. V lost 6 bases and J lost 3, with 9 bases in between. The CDR3 reads CASSPAGYEQYF. The CDR3 nucleotides are TGTGCCAGCAGCCCAGCAGGCTACGAGCAGTACTTC.

This rearrangement joins TRBV6-6 to TRBJ1-1; D uncertain. Germline loops: CDR1 MNHNY, CDR2 SVGAGI (reference sequence). The CDR3 is 12 residues long. Between the trimmed V and J ends, which lost 0 bases and 1 base, there was a span of 0 bases. In DNA, the CDR3 is TGTGCCAGCAGTTACTCGAACACTGAAGCTTTCTTT. Its protein product is CASSYSNTEAFF.

The V gene is TRBV9, the J gene TRBJ2-1, with a weak D call TRBD2 (5 bases). V lost 3 bases to trimming and J lost 3 bases, with 10 bases between them. Germline V CDR1 and CDR2: SGDLS, YYNGEE. This CDR3 has 14 residues. The CDR3, as DNA: TGTGCCAGCAGCGCGTCGCGGGTCTACAATGAGCAGTTCTTC. Its protein is CASSASRVYNEQFF.

This chain connects TRBV5-1 to TRBJ1-2; TRBD1 aligns across 12 bases. The germline gives CDR1 SGHRS, CDR2 YFSETQ. After removal of 0 bases from V and 6 bases from J, the junction contained 6 bases not matched to a gene. The CDR3 consists of 16 residues. The CDR3 DNA sequence: TGCGCCAGCAGCTTGGGACCGGGACAGGGGGCGAATGGCTACACCTTC. Translating gives CASSLGPGQGANGYTF. Together with reference TRBV5-1 and TRBJ1-2, the CDR3 gives the full variable domain: KAGVTQTPRYLIKTRGQQVTLSCSPISGHRSVSWYQQTPGQGLQFLFEYFSETQRNKGNFPGRFSGRQFSNSRSEMNVSTLELGDSALYLCASSLGPGQGANGYTFGSGTRLTVV.

This clone was counted a single time. The same CDR3 is also encoded by other DNA sequences in this sample. The J gene is TRBJ2-1, the V gene TRBV10-3; 11 bases map to TRBD1. The CDR3 length is 14 residues. The J segment lost 3 bases and the V segment lost 10 bases, leaving 5 bases of the junction unmatched. Germline CDR1 ENHRY, CDR2 SYGVKD. The CDR3 reads CANAGTGGYNEQFF. The CDR3 bases are TGTGCCAACGCTGGGACAGGGGGCTACAATGAGCAGTTCTTC.